The 27 T cell receptor beta chains reported below all come from one sample, sequenced in a study of shared clonotypes between healthy human individuals. This table comes from immunoSEQ multiplex PCR, and its TCRdb copy is limited to in-frame clones, with some not included. Among 1,400,000 or so clones listed, 97% to 99% were seen once. Sequencing used naive CD4+ T cells sorted from blood. Stated subset: CD45RA+ positively selected. Receptors were obtained from a man aged 25 to 45 in good health.

The chain links TRBV9 to TRBJ2-2; TRBD2 matches at 7 bases. Germline V CDR1 and CDR2: SGDLS, YYNGEE. V was clipped by 0 bases and J by 5 bases; unmatched bases: 10. CDR3 length: 17 residues. The CDR3: CASSVASGAFRTGELFF. CDR3 nucleotide sequence: TGTGCCAGCAGCGTAGCCAGCGGGGCCTTCAGAACCGGGGAGCTGTTTTTT. Full variable domain (outside the CDR3, taken from reference TRBV9 and TRBJ2-2): DSGVTQTPKHLITATGQRVTLRCSPRSGDLSVYWYQQSLDQGLQFLIQYYNGEERAKGNILERFSAQQFPDLHSELNLSSLELGDSALYFCASSVASGAFRTGELFFGEGSRLTVL.

Remarks on this clone: The same CDR3 also results from other DNA sequences found in this sample. The chain links TRBV7-9 to TRBJ2-5, with unresolved D. CDR3 length: 14 amino acids. Deletions cut 5 bases from V and 1 base from J, with 11 bases between. CDR1 and CDR2 (germline): SEHNR, FQNEAQ (reference sequence). The CDR3 sequence: CASSPRAGQETQYF. Written as DNA, the CDR3 is TGTGCCAGCAGCCCCAGAGCAGGCCAAGAGACCCAGTACTTC.

With regard to this clone: The same CDR3 is also encoded by other DNA sequences in this sample. This rearrangement joins TRBV7-9 to TRBJ2-7; 8 nucleotides match TRBD2. J was trimmed by 2 bases and V by 6 bases; bases with no gene match: 6. Germline V lookup: CDR1 SEHNR, CDR2 FQNEAQ (reference sequence). The CDR3 covers 14 residues. As DNA, the CDR3 is TGTGCCAGCAGTCCGGGAGGGAGGGCCTACGAGCAGTACTTC. It yields the protein CASSPGGRAYEQYF.

This chain uses TRBV27 with TRBJ1-4; TRBD1 is a possible D gene (5 bases). The CDR3 length is 15 residues. Germline CDR1 is MNHEY and CDR2 is SMNVEV (reference sequence). Between the trimmed V and J ends, which lost 6 bases and 7 bases, there was a span of 18 bases. CDR3 region: CASSHPGESLEKLFF. In DNA, the CDR3 is TGTGCCAGCAGCCACCCGGGGGAAAGCCTTGAAAAACTGTTTTTT.

The rearrangement links TRBV7-2 to TRBJ1-2; D may be TRBD1 (6 bases). Germline lookup yields CDR1 SGHTA and CDR2 FQGNSA. The CDR3 has 11 amino acids. Trimming removed 9 bases at V and 8 bases at J, with 13 bases between. In DNA, the CDR3 is TGTGCCAGAGGGGGGCGTTGGGGCTACACCTTC. It is translated as CARGGRWGYTF.

This chain uses TRBV27 with TRBJ2-3, with 11 bases fitting TRBD2. The CDR3 is 16 amino acids. The V gene end was trimmed by 5 bases and the J gene end by 1 base; junction bases not matched to a gene: 5. CDR1 MNHEY and CDR2 SMNVEV come from the germline V gene (reference sequence). The CDR3 spells CASSPGTSGRTDTQYF. As DNA, the CDR3 is TGTGCCAGCAGTCCCGGGACTAGCGGACGCACAGATACGCAGTATTTT.

Comments on this clone: At the DNA level, this CDR3 is encoded by other sequences in the same sample as well. The chain recombines TRBV11-2 with TRBJ2-3; D gene unclear. Germline CDR1 and CDR2: SGHAT and FQNNGV. Trimming stripped 6 bases from V and 2 bases from J, with 3 bases between. The CDR3 covers 11 residues. The CDR3, as DNA: TGTGCCAGCAGTACCACAGATACGCAGTATTTT. Amino acid sequence: CASSTTDTQYF.

In DNA form, the CDR3 reads TGCGGCCGGGACCAGCCTCGGTCTCCCCCGCTAGGAGACGTCAATGAGCAGTTCTTC. Amino acids: CGRDQPRSPPLGDVNEQFF. The chain recombines TRBV10-1 with TRBJ2-1, with D perhaps given as TRBD1 or TRBD2 (5 bases each). The CDR3 has 19 residues. Germline CDR1 WNHNN, CDR2 SYGVQD (reference sequence).

The V call is TRBV5-1, the J call TRBJ1-4; unclear D gene. Trimming stripped 0 bases from V and 10 bases from J, with 7 bases between. Germline V gene lookup returns CDR1 SGHRS and CDR2 YFSETQ. This CDR3 contains 12 residues. The CDR3 reads CASSLEGGKLFF. The CDR3 coding sequence is TGCGCCAGCAGCTTGGAGGGAGGAAAACTGTTTTTT.

The V call is TRBV19, the J call TRBJ2-5; 10 bases map to TRBD2. The CDR3 sequence is 15 residues long. Germline lookup yields CDR1 LNHDA and CDR2 SQIVND (reference sequence). Trimming took 7 bases from V and 4 from J; bases not matched to a gene: 9. CDR3 sequence (DNA): TGTGCCAGTACCCGAGCGGGAGGGCCCGGAGAGACCCAGTACTTC. This codes for CASTRAGGPGETQYF.

The chain has TRBV5-1 and TRBJ2-5; no clear D gene. V was pared by 1 base and J by 0 bases, with 10 bases between. Looked up from germline, CDR1 is SGHRS and CDR2 is YFSETQ. This CDR3 is built from 15 residues. The CDR3 region is CASSLWGTDQETQYF. The CDR3, as DNA: TGCGCCAGCAGCTTGTGGGGTACAGACCAAGAGACCCAGTACTTC.

The CDR3 sequence is CASSIQAGNQPQHF. As DNA, the CDR3 is TGTGCCAGTAGTATACAGGCAGGGAATCAGCCCCAGCATTTT. The rearrangement uses TRBV19 and TRBJ1-5, with D possibly being TRBD1 (5 bases). Germline V gene data show CDR1 as LNHDA and CDR2 as SQIVND (reference sequence). The CDR3 has 14 amino acids. V was pared by 2 bases and J by 4 bases, with 9 bases between.

The rearrangement joins TRBV7-9 to TRBJ1-5, with D uncertain. Trimming took off 2 bases at V and 6 bases at J, with 5 bases between the two ends. This CDR3 has 12 amino acids. The germline CDR1 and CDR2 sequences are SEHNR and FQNEAQ (reference sequence). The CDR3 protein is CASSLSIQPQHF. The CDR3 nucleotides are TGTGCCAGCAGCTTATCGATTCAGCCCCAGCATTTT.

The rearrangement uses TRBV6-1 and TRBJ1-5; 9 positions match TRBD1. Germline loops: CDR1 MNHNS, CDR2 SASEGT. This CDR3 has 15 amino acids. With 8 bases clipped from V and 2 bases from J, the junction kept 7 bases outside the gene matches. The CDR3 spells CASHRQGGGNQPQHF. The CDR3 DNA follows: TGTGCCAGCCACAGACAGGGGGGCGGCAATCAGCCCCAGCATTTT.

The rearrangement joins TRBV19 to TRBJ2-7; TRBD2 is a possible D gene (6 bases). Germline V gives CDR1 LNHDA, CDR2 SQIVND (reference sequence). With 5 bases removed from V and 6 bases from J, the gap between germline ends came to 32 bases. The CDR3 consists of 19 residues. As DNA, the CDR3 is TGTGCCAGTAGTCCGCTTCTCCAGGGTACGACTAGGCGATCGTTCGAGCAGTACTTC. This codes for CASSPLLQGTTRRSFEQYF.

The V call is TRBV18, the J call TRBJ1-2; D possibly corresponds to TRBD1 (6 bases). The germline gives CDR1 KGHSH, CDR2 LQKENI. The CDR3 is 14 residues long. The V gene lost 4 bases and the J gene lost 4 bases, with 13 bases spanning the gap. CDR3 amino acids: CASSLTGFLYGYTF. CDR3 sequence (DNA): TGTGCCAGCTCACTAACAGGGTTTCTCTATGGCTACACCTTC.

This clone was picked up one time. The CDR3 protein is CADPTEAFF. CDR3 DNA: TGTGCCGATCCCACTGAAGCTTTCTTT. The V gene is TRBV6-5, the J gene TRBJ1-1, with D unresolved. This CDR3 region has 9 residues. Germline values: CDR1 MNHEY, CDR2 SVGAGI. Trimming removed 11 bases from V and 4 bases from J, with 5 bases in between.

The J gene is TRBJ2-7, the V gene TRBV27; D unresolved. The CDR3 has 14 amino acids. Germline V CDR1 and CDR2: MNHEY, SMNVEV (reference sequence). V lost 10 bases, J lost 2 bases, and 18 bases lay in between. CDR3 DNA sequence: TGTGCCACCAAGGGCTATGGGTTGCCCTACGAGCAGTACTTC. Translation gives CATKGYGLPYEQYF.

This clone is a singleton in its sample. The genes are TRBV5-4 and TRBJ1-1; the D is unclear. CDR1 is SGHNT, CDR2 YYREEE, per germline (reference sequence). V was trimmed by 3 bases and J by 6 bases, leaving 15 bases between them. The CDR3 runs 14 residues. This chain's CDR3 is CASSSPQVSAEAFF. The DNA for the CDR3 is TGTGCCAGCAGCTCACCCCAGGTTTCTGCTGAAGCTTTCTTT.

This sequence joins TRBV19 and TRBJ2-3; D gene ambiguous. The length of the CDR3 is 13 residues. The V end lost 2 bases, the J end lost 6 bases, and 9 bases lay between the germline ends. Germline V lookup: CDR1 LNHDA, CDR2 SQIVND (reference sequence). This CDR3 reads CASSIMGSDTQYF. The DNA of the CDR3 is TGTGCCAGTAGTATAATGGGTTCCGATACGCAGTATTTT.

CDR3 in DNA: TGTGCCAGCAGTGAAGCTGTGCCTAGCGGTCTGGGGATCTCCTACGAGCAGTACTTC. Translating gives CASSEAVPSGLGISYEQYF. The V call is TRBV6-1, the J call TRBJ2-7, with 7 bases that match TRBD2. The germline CDR1 and CDR2 sequences are MNHNS and SASEGT. Unmatched junction bases numbered 14, after V lost 0 bases and J lost 0 bases. This CDR3 contains 19 residues.

V usage is TRBV5-1 and J usage is TRBJ2-3, with 7 bases matching TRBD1. Germline V gene sequence: CDR1 SGHRS, CDR2 YFSETQ. This CDR3 has 15 residues. V lost 0 bases to trimming and J lost 0 bases; unmatched junction nucleotides: 1. DNA for the CDR3: TGCGCCAGCAGCTTGGACAGGGGTAGCACAGATACGCAGTATTTT. Protein: CASSLDRGSTDTQYF.

The chain joins TRBV27 to TRBJ2-3; D might be TRBD2 (6 bases). From germline, CDR1 is MNHEY and CDR2 SMNVEV (reference sequence). CDR3 length equals 16 residues. Trimming cost V 5 bases and J 0 bases, with 15 bases left between them. The CDR3 is CASSVLAGGSTDTQYF. The CDR3 DNA is TGTGCCAGCAGTGTCCTGGCCGGGGGAAGCACAGATACGCAGTATTTT.

This CDR3 is CASSQGSVGGEQFF. The CDR3, as DNA: TGCGCCAGCAGCCAGGGCTCGGTGGGAGGCGAGCAGTTCTTC. The chain has TRBV5-1 and TRBJ2-1; D may be TRBD2 (6 bases). V lost 4 bases, J lost 10 bases, and 18 bases lay in between. The CDR3 spans 14 residues. From germline, CDR1 is SGHRS and CDR2 YFSETQ.

In the case of this clone: Additional DNA sequences in this sample encode the identical CDR3. The rearrangement joins TRBV9 to TRBJ2-1, with TRBD2 identical over 10 bases. V lost 0 bases, J lost 5 bases, and 5 bases stayed unmatched. The CDR3 extends over 16 amino acids. Germline values: CDR1 SGDLS, CDR2 YYNGEE. CDR3 DNA sequence: TGTGCCAGCAGCGTAGGGCTAGCGGGAGCGGACAATGAGCAGTTCTTC. Translation gives CASSVGLAGADNEQFF.

This rearrangement joins TRBV4-1 to TRBJ2-3, with TRBD1 as a possible D gene (5 bases). CDR3 size: 13 residues. Trimming stripped 3 bases from V and 6 bases from J, with 10 bases between. CDR1 and CDR2 from the germline V gene are MGHRA and YSYEKL. The CDR3 DNA follows: TGCGCCAGCAGCCACGTAGGGGATGATACGCAGTATTTT. This codes for CASSHVGDDTQYF.

CDR3 in DNA: TGTGCCAGCAGCTTAGGTAGCGGGAGACCCTACGAGCAGTACTTC. Amino acid sequence: CASSLGSGRPYEQYF. This chain links TRBV7-9 with TRBJ2-7; 9 bases line up with TRBD2. Per the germline V gene, CDR1 is SEHNR and CDR2 is FQNEAQ (reference sequence). V lost 1 base, J lost 2 bases, and 3 bases stayed unmatched. The CDR3 runs to 15 residues.